This T cell receptor (beta chain) was obtained from a study of Ad26.COV2.S vaccination and SARS-CoV-2 variants. About the study: Ad26.COV2.S shots went into the muscle once or twice, 56 days apart. Study-level results: The TCR-based breadth and depth measures might underestimate overall T cell responses.

Note on this clone: Its specificity is not known.

The treatment denotes: roughly 18 received Ad26.COV2.S at low or high dose, single or two shots; 5 received placebo; per-sample allocation not given. The samples were gathered on day 63 after the first injection of vaccine or placebo. The vaccine antigen was prefusion-stabilized Wuhan SARS-CoV-2 spike. Sequencing used immunoSEQ multiplex PCR; TCRdb keeps in-frame clones, though not all of them. The sample has a few hundred thousand clones, roughly 90% seen once. CDR3 length: 17 residues. J lost 9 bases, V lost 0 bases, and 12 bases had no gene match. Germline CDR1 LGHNA, CDR2 YSLEER. The sample in question was peripheral blood, obtained in a trial of Ad26.COV2.S vaccine versus placebo. This TCR was sampled from a person aged 18-60 years who received the Ad26.COV2.S COVID-19 vaccine or a placebo. The V and J genes are TRBV4-3 and TRBJ2-1, with TRBD2 identical over 9 bases. The CDR3 region is CASSQDIGAGGPREQFF. CDR3 coding DNA: TGCGCCAGCAGCCAAGATATCGGCGCGGGGGGGCCCCGTGAGCAGTTCTTC.